This is a list of T cell receptor beta chains from one sample in a study of shared clonotypes between healthy human individuals. Assay used: immunoSEQ multiplex PCR; TCRdb lists only in-frame clones, some missing. The top ten clones hold approximately 1.7% of a sample with 650,000 to 800,000 clones, 72% of them seen once. The sequencing input was memory CD4+ T cells sorted from blood. The origin of the receptors is a woman in her twenties or thirties in good health. The CDR3 runs from the conserved cysteine through the conserved F or W. A D gene is named only where the DNA matches it firmly. Not every row has a clone size; where given, it reads once, few, many or a size class.

j_call v_call clone_size cdr3_length d_call cdr3_nt cdr3_aa
TRBJ2-2 TRBV11-2 few 16 TRBD1 TGTGCCAGCAGAAACTTGGGACAGGGCAACACCGGGGAGCTGTTTTTT CASRNLGQGNTGELFF
TRBJ2-5 TRBV29-1 - 13 - TGCAGCGTTGAGCAGGGGTCATGGGAGACCCAGTACTTC CSVEQGSWETQYF
TRBJ1-4 TRBV5-5 - 15 TRBD1 TGTGCCAGCAGCGGCCACAGGGGTAGCAATGAAAAACTGTTTTTT CASSGHRGSNEKLFF
TRBJ1-1 TRBV19 - 13 - TGTGCCAGTAGTAAAGTGGGGAACACTGAAGCTTTCTTT CASSKVGNTEAFF
TRBJ2-5 TRBV28 - 16 TRBD2 TGTGCCAGCAGTTCCCAACGGGGACTAGCTTTCGAGACCCAGTACTTC CASSSQRGLAFETQYF
TRBJ1-5 TRBV5-1 - 15 - TGCGCCAGCAGCTTGGGGGACTTACCGAATCAGCCCCAGCATTTT CASSLGDLPNQPQHF
TRBJ1-3 TRBV6-5 - 13 - TGTGCCAGCAGTTCCGGCTCTGGAAACACCATATATTTT CASSSGSGNTIYF
TRBJ2-6 TRBV4-1 - 18 - TGCGCCAGCAGCCAAGATTGGATTCCGGCGGTCAGGGCCAACGTCCTGACTTTC CASSQDWIPAVRANVLTF
TRBJ2-7 TRBV5-4 few 13 - TGTGCCAGCAGCTTGGACCAGCCAGCCGAGCAGTACTTC CASSLDQPAEQYF
TRBJ2-1 TRBV5-1 - 17 TRBD2 TGCGCCAGCAGCTTCACTAGCGGACCAAGCTCCTACAATGAGCAGTTCTTC CASSFTSGPSSYNEQFF
TRBJ2-7 TRBV30 - 14 TRBD2 TGTGCCTGGAGTGGACTAGCGGGGGCCTACGAGCAGTACTTC CAWSGLAGAYEQYF
TRBJ2-5 TRBV27 - 15 TRBD1 TGTGCCAGCAGGGGGGCCGGGACAGGCGAAGAGACCCAGTACTTC CASRGAGTGEETQYF
TRBJ2-6 TRBV18 few 15 - TGTGCCAGCTCACGGGCTGGCTCCGGGGCCAACGTCCTGACTTTC CASSRAGSGANVLTF
TRBJ1-1 TRBV6-6 many 12 - TGTGCCAGCAGTCTTAGGGGGAATGCGGCTTTCTTT CASSLRGNAAFF
TRBJ2-1 TRBV27 - 14 - TGTGCCAGCAGTTTATATCAGGGTAACTATGAGCAGTTCTTC CASSLYQGNYEQFF
TRBJ2-3 TRBV18 - 18 TRBD2 TGTGCCAGCTCAGCGAGACGACTAGCGGGAGTTATCACAGATACGCAGTATTTT CASSARRLAGVITDTQYF
TRBJ2-2 TRBV10-3 - 15 - TGTGCCATCAGTGAAAGTCTAGCTATCACCGGGGAGCTGTTTTTT CAISESLAITGELFF
TRBJ1-4 TRBV7-9 - 14 TRBD1 TGTGCCAGCAGCTCGACAGGGTTATATGAAAAACTGTTTTTT CASSSTGLYEKLFF
TRBJ1-5 TRBV7-9 - 16 - TGTGCCAGCAGCTCAGGGTTGGACCCGACTGGTCAGCCCCAGCATTTT CASSSGLDPTGQPQHF
TRBJ1-3 TRBV5-6 many 16 - TGTGCCAGCAGCTTCCAGGGGTTGGCCTCCGGAAACACCATATATTTT CASSFQGLASGNTIYF
TRBJ2-3 TRBV5-1 - 16 - TGCGCCAGCAGCTTGGGCCAGGACTTTAGCACAGATACGCAGTATTTT CASSLGQDFSTDTQYF
TRBJ1-4 TRBV5-4 once 15 - TGTGCCAGCAGCTTGGCGGGGAGGACTAATGAAAAACTGTTTTTT CASSLAGRTNEKLFF
TRBJ2-7 TRBV27 many 13 - TGTGCCAGCAGTTTCAATTTAGCCTACGAGCAGTACTTC CASSFNLAYEQYF
TRBJ1-5 TRBV28 - 15 - TGTGCCAGCGAAAGTGGGCAGGCCTTAAATCAGCCCCAGCATTTT CASESGQALNQPQHF